A single sample gave rise to the 5 T cell receptor beta chains below, sequenced in a study of cytomegalovirus exposure and HLA in healthy donors. 13 Jbeta primers and 60 Vbeta primers were used for the PCR. Profiling relied on immunoSEQ multiplex PCR, and the TCRdb table lists in-frame clones only, not all of them. The sample contains 210,000 or so clones, under 90% of which appear only once. Sequencing was carried out using PBMCs. The source is a human donor in good health.

Notes on this clone: At one end the junction does not follow the germline gene, possibly because of a read error. The gene calls are TRBV7-9 and TRBJ2-1, with D unclear. This CDR3 has 11 amino acids. The V gene's germline CDR1 is SEHNR and CDR2 FQNEAQ (reference sequence). CDR3 nucleotides: TGTTCCAGCAGCCCCAGCAATGAGCAGTTCTTC. Encoded protein: CSSSPSNEQFF.

The chain is built from TRBV28 and TRBJ1-4; TRBD1 matches at 8 bases. After removal of 6 bases from V and 7 bases from J, the junction contained 4 bases not matched to a gene. Looked up from germline, CDR1 is MDHEN and CDR2 is SYDVKM. The CDR3 runs to 13 residues. The CDR3 is CASRGQGGEKLFF. The CDR3, as DNA: TGTGCCAGCAGAGGACAGGGAGGTGAAAAACTGTTTTTT.

The chain's CDR3 is CASSPGQPNRGETQYF. The CDR3 DNA reads as TGCGCCAGCAGCCCCGGACAACCTAACCGGGGGGAGACCCAGTACTTC. The chain is built from TRBV4-3 and TRBJ2-5, with D tentatively TRBD2 (6 bases). Germline V gives CDR1 LGHNA, CDR2 YSLEER. The CDR3 length is 16 residues. V was pared by 4 bases and J by 5 bases, with 20 bases between.

This chain links TRBV5-4 with TRBJ2-1; unclear D gene. The V end lost 3 bases, the J end lost 0 bases, and 4 bases lay between the germline ends. Germline V gene data show CDR1 as SGHNT and CDR2 as YYREEE (reference sequence). This CDR3 region has 13 residues. Written as DNA, the CDR3 is TGTGCCAGCAGCTCTAGCTCCTACAATGAGCAGTTCTTC. Amino acids: CASSSSSYNEQFF. Together with reference TRBV5-4 and TRBJ2-1, the CDR3 gives the full variable domain: ETGVTQSPTHLIKTRGQQVTLRCSSQSGHNTVSWYQQALGQGPQFIFQYYREEENGRGNFPPRFSGLQFPNYSSELNVNALELDDSALYLCASSSSSYNEQFFGPGTRLTVL.

This clone came up a few times. The J gene is TRBJ2-6, the V gene TRBV19; tentative D call: TRBD2 (6 bases). Germline V gives CDR1 LNHDA, CDR2 SQIVND (reference sequence). V was pared by 3 bases and J by 0 bases, with 15 bases between. The CDR3 covers 18 residues. CDR3: CASSIWASVLSGANVLTF. The CDR3, as DNA: TGTGCCAGTAGTATCTGGGCTAGCGTCCTCTCTGGGGCCAACGTCCTGACTTTC.